This T cell receptor (beta chain) was observed in a study of T cell responses to AZD1222 COVID-19 vaccine. Assay used: immunoSEQ multiplex PCR; TCRdb lists only in-frame clones, some missing. The data contain tens of thousands of clones, roughly four fifths of them seen just once; the ten biggest clones take up more than 5%. This CDR3 is 15 amino acids long. Germline V gene sequence: CDR1 SGHKS, CDR2 YYEKEE (reference sequence). After removal of 3 bases from V and 7 bases from J, the junction contained 9 bases not matched to a gene. Sample: peripheral blood, taken on day 0 of AZD1222 vaccination. The gene calls are TRBV5-5 and TRBJ2-3; 9 bases are a match to TRBD1. This sequence was found in an adult in good health. In DNA, the CDR3 is TGTGCCAGCAGCTCCTCCGGGACAGGGAGAAATACGCAGTATTTT. Translated, it gives CASSSSGTGRNTQYF.